This T cell receptor (beta chain) emerged from a study of a mutant IDH1 vaccine in newly diagnosed glioma. Study conclusions and caveats: Immune responses induced by the vaccine were seen in 93.3% of patients, spanning multiple MHC alleles.

Profiled with immunoSEQ multiplex PCR; TCRdb holds only in-frame clones, not every one. The repertoire holds tens of thousands of clones, with more than 65% as singletons. Turning to this clone: What it binds is unknown.

The time point denotes: baseline, week 1 (first vaccination visit). Indicated treatment: pre-vaccination baseline after standard-of-care therapy. Each donor presented with a new WHO grade 3 or 4 astrocytoma that tested IDH1-mutant and showed ATRX loss. Germline loops: CDR1 SNHLY, CDR2 FYNNEI. The CDR3 totals 18 residues. Trimming removed 6 bases at V and 1 base at J, with 24 bases between. The chain recombines TRBV2 with TRBJ1-2, with a tentative D call TRBD1 (5 bases). The sequence derives from a man over 45 with glioma. The sample here was PBMCs, taken from a glioma patient treated with radiotherapy, temozolomide or both. CDR3: CASSLDSYRGVGNYGYTF. DNA for the CDR3: TGTGCCAGCAGCCTTGACTCTTATCGGGGGGTGGGTAACTATGGCTACACCTTC. Full variable domain (rest looked up from reference TRBV2 and TRBJ1-2): EPEVTQTPSHQVTQMGQEVILRCVPISNHLYFYWYRQILGQKVEFLVSFYNNEISEKSEIFDDQFSVERPDGSNFTLKIRSTKLEDSAMYFCASSLDSYRGVGNYGYTFGSGTRLTVV.